This T cell receptor beta chain was sequenced during a study of relationships among human T cell subsets. Findings and limits, study-wide: Th1, Th2 and regulatory subsets overlapped substantially in CDR3 sequences.

The T cell receptor alpha and beta CDR3 regions were amplified from mRNA by semiquantitative ARM-PCR. Tagged nested gene-specific primers were used first, then communal superprimers amplified exponentially. Using its own MiXCR run on the multiplex PCR reads, TCRdb lists one record per CDR3 protein. The data contain approximately 15,000 distinct CDR3 sequences, around two thirds of them seen just once; the ten biggest clones take up about 32%. Germline assignment: CDR1 DFQATT and CDR2 SNEGSKA (reference sequence). The CDR3 sequence is 15 residues long. J lost 5 bases, V lost 2 bases, and 5 bases had no gene match. As to this clonotype: Its antigen remains unidentified.

The chain joins TRBV20-1 to TRBJ2-1; 11 bases agree with TRBD2. This receptor was taken from a man aged 35-49 years in good health. The sample consisted of total T cells sorted from blood. CDR3 region: CSARSRLAGNNEQFF. The CDR3 coding sequence is TGCAGTGCTAGATCGCGACTAGCGGGAAACAATGAGCAGTTCTTC.